This TCR beta chain was recovered during a study of T cell changes during pregnancy in multiple sclerosis. With 3 bases removed from V and 7 bases from J, the gap between germline ends came to 7 bases. The CDR3 length is 12 residues. In germline, CDR1 is MNHEY, CDR2 SMNVEV (reference sequence). The repertoire was sequenced with immunoSEQ multiplex PCR; TCRdb's copy has only in-frame clones and lacks some. Here the sample spans 90,000 to 150,000 clones, about 93% being singletons. The TCR sequence derives from a female donor with multiple sclerosis, enrolled in a pregnancy study. This sample comprised peripheral blood, obtained before pregnancy. The genes are TRBV27 and TRBJ2-1; D call uncertain. The CDR3 loop is CASSLSQNEQFF. The CDR3 DNA follows: TGTGCCAGCAGTTTGTCTCAGAATGAGCAGTTCTTC.